The T cell receptor beta chain described here comes from a study of Graves' ophthalmopathy and Graves' hyperthyroidism. The CDR3 extends over 15 amino acids. Germline lookup yields CDR1 MGHRA and CDR2 YSYEKL. V was trimmed by 0 bases and J by 4 bases, leaving 12 bases between them. In donors with ophthalmopathy, activity was moderate-to-severe, with CAS ≥3, NOSPECS ≥4 and duration under 3 months. Transcripts of RNA were the source for amplifying TCR beta CDR3 regions. First-round RT-PCR with HTBI primers preceded a second-round multiplex PCR. In TCRdb, the multiplex PCR reads were re-called with MiXCR into one record per CDR3 protein. Among 200,000 to 250,000 distinct CDR3 sequences listed, 20% to 25% were seen once.

This chain connects TRBV4-1 to TRBJ1-2, with D perhaps TRBD1 (6 bases). This receptor was obtained from a woman aged 50 to 60 with Graves' ophthalmopathy. The sequencing sample was made of peripheral blood. This chain's CDR3 is CASSQDPGATYGYTF. The DNA for the CDR3 is TGCGCCAGCAGCCAAGATCCGGGGGCAACCTATGGCTACACCTTC.